This T cell receptor (beta chain) originates from a study of long-term antiretroviral therapy in people with HIV. Sequencing used immunoSEQ v3.0 at survey level. Sequenced by immunoSEQ multiplex PCR; TCRdb stores in-frame clones only, minus some. Counted here are fewer than 20,000 clones, roughly 94% occurring once; the ten biggest clones make up about 4.6%. The CDR3 contains 12 residues. Germline V gene sequence: CDR1 ENHRY, CDR2 SYGVKD. V lost 6 bases to trimming and J lost 3 bases, with 9 bases between them. Source: unsorted PBMCs, taken 6.4 years after starting antiretroviral therapy. The V call is TRBV10-3, the J call TRBJ2-7; D perhaps matches TRBD1 (6 bases). The sequence derives from a woman between 45 and 65 years old with HIV. This chain's CDR3 is CAIRDSFYEQYF. As DNA, the CDR3 is TGTGCCATCAGGGACAGCTTCTACGAGCAGTACTTC.